Listed below are T cell receptor beta chains from one sample, sequenced in a study of T cell responses to AZD1222 COVID-19 vaccine. TCRdb's table, derived via immunoSEQ multiplex PCR, lists solely in-frame clones and lacks some. The sample has some 150,000 clones, about nine tenths seen once. Material: peripheral blood, obtained on day 0 of AZD1222 vaccination. These receptors were obtained from an adult in good health. Both conserved end residues are part of each CDR3. The order of the fields is clone size, V gene, J gene, D gene, CDR3 length, CDR3 DNA, CDR3 protein. A D gene is named only where the DNA matches it firmly. The size field is filled for only some rows; it gives once, few, many or a size class.

clone_size: once
v_call: TRBV29-1
j_call: TRBJ2-3
d_call: TRBD1
cdr3_length: 16
cdr3_nt: TGCAGCGTTGGAGAAGGGACAGGGTTGGGGGCAGATACGCAGTATTTT
cdr3_aa: CSVGEGTGLGADTQYF

clone_size: NA
v_call: TRBV6-5
j_call: TRBJ2-7
d_call: NA
cdr3_length: 14
cdr3_nt: TGTGCCAGCAGCCCGGCAGGTTCGACCTACGAGCAGTACTTC
cdr3_aa: CASSPAGSTYEQYF

clone_size: NA
v_call: TRBV24-1
j_call: TRBJ2-1
d_call: NA
cdr3_length: 13
cdr3_nt: TGTGCCACCAGTGACCCACAGGGCTTAGAGCAGTTCTTC
cdr3_aa: CATSDPQGLEQFF

clone_size: NA
v_call: TRBV10-3
j_call: TRBJ2-2
d_call: TRBD2
cdr3_length: 15
cdr3_nt: TGTGCCATGGGACTAGCGGGTATGAACACCGGGGAGCTGTTTTTT
cdr3_aa: CAMGLAGMNTGELFF

clone_size: NA
v_call: TRBV24-1
j_call: TRBJ2-5
d_call: TRBD1
cdr3_length: 17
cdr3_nt: TGTGCCACCAGTGATCGGCAGGACAGGGGTTGGCGAGAGACCCAGTACTTC
cdr3_aa: CATSDRQDRGWRETQYF

clone_size: NA
v_call: TRBV19
j_call: TRBJ1-2
d_call: TRBD1
cdr3_length: 15
cdr3_nt: TGTGCCAGTAGCCAGCCGGGACAGCTTAACTATGGCTACACCTTC
cdr3_aa: CASSQPGQLNYGYTF

clone_size: once
v_call: TRBV7-2
j_call: TRBJ2-5
d_call: NA
cdr3_length: 15
cdr3_nt: TGTGCCAGCAGCTTACACGGGCAGGGAGGAGAGACCCAGTACTTC
cdr3_aa: CASSLHGQGGETQYF

clone_size: NA
v_call: TRBV28
j_call: TRBJ1-6
d_call: NA
cdr3_length: 13
cdr3_nt: TGTGCCAGCAGTCCTCCCATCTCGTCACCCCTCCACTTT
cdr3_aa: CASSPPISSPLHF

clone_size: NA
v_call: TRBV2
j_call: TRBJ2-1
d_call: TRBD2
cdr3_length: 19
cdr3_nt: TGTGCCAGCAACTCGGATGATAGCGGGAGAAGAAACACAGGCAATGAGCAGTTCTTC
cdr3_aa: CASNSDDSGRRNTGNEQFF

clone_size: once
v_call: TRBV4-1
j_call: TRBJ2-7
d_call: TRBD2
cdr3_length: 15
cdr3_nt: TGCGCCAGCAGCCAAGTCGCGGGAGGGCTATTCGAGCAGTACTTC
cdr3_aa: CASSQVAGGLFEQYF

clone_size: NA
v_call: TRBV19
j_call: TRBJ2-1
d_call: TRBD2
cdr3_length: 14
cdr3_nt: TGTGCCAGTAGTCGTAGCGGGAGTGTCGATGAGCAGTTCTTC
cdr3_aa: CASSRSGSVDEQFF

clone_size: NA
v_call: TRBV11-2
j_call: TRBJ2-7
d_call: NA
cdr3_length: 14
cdr3_nt: TGTGCCAGCAGCTTCCGCGGAAGCTCCTACGAGCAGTACTTC
cdr3_aa: CASSFRGSSYEQYF

clone_size: NA
v_call: TRBV3-1/TRBV3-2
j_call: TRBJ1-1
d_call: NA
cdr3_length: 14
cdr3_nt: TGTGCCAGCAGCTTCGGACAGCTGAACACTGAAGCTTTCTTT
cdr3_aa: CASSFGQLNTEAFF

clone_size: NA
v_call: TRBV9
j_call: TRBJ2-5
d_call: NA
cdr3_length: 14
cdr3_nt: TGTGCCAGCAGCGTAGGAGACTTCCAAGAGACCCAGTACTTC
cdr3_aa: CASSVGDFQETQYF

clone_size: NA
v_call: TRBV3-1/TRBV3-2
j_call: TRBJ2-5
d_call: NA
cdr3_length: 11
cdr3_nt: TGTGCCAGCAGCCAAGGAGGGACCCAGTACTTC
cdr3_aa: CASSQGGTQYF

clone_size: NA
v_call: TRBV25-1
j_call: TRBJ1-2
d_call: NA
cdr3_length: 14
cdr3_nt: TGTGCCAGCAGTGAACAGGGGACCCACTATGGCTACACCTTC
cdr3_aa: CASSEQGTHYGYTF

clone_size: NA
v_call: TRBV4-2
j_call: TRBJ1-4
d_call: TRBD1
cdr3_length: 16
cdr3_nt: TGTGCCAGCAGCCAAGAGGTCCGGGACAGGGGTTTCCCGCTGTTTTTT
cdr3_aa: CASSQEVRDRGFPLFF

clone_size: NA
v_call: TRBV5-5
j_call: TRBJ1-1
d_call: NA
cdr3_length: 16
cdr3_nt: TGTGCCAGCAGCGAAAGGGACGGGATAGTGAACACTGAAGCTTTCTTT
cdr3_aa: CASSERDGIVNTEAFF

clone_size: NA
v_call: TRBV3-1/TRBV3-2
j_call: TRBJ1-4
d_call: NA
cdr3_length: 15
cdr3_nt: TGTGCCAGCATCCCCAAAATGTGCTCTAATGAAAAACTGTTTTTT
cdr3_aa: CASIPKMCSNEKLFF

clone_size: NA
v_call: TRBV4-1
j_call: TRBJ1-4
d_call: NA
cdr3_length: 16
cdr3_nt: TGCGCCAGCAGCCAAGCCCCCAGGGGACATAATGAAAAACTGTTTTTT
cdr3_aa: CASSQAPRGHNEKLFF

clone_size: NA
v_call: TRBV7-9
j_call: TRBJ2-1
d_call: TRBD2
cdr3_length: 15
cdr3_nt: TGTGCCAGCAGCTTAGGGCTAGCGGGCCTCAATGAGCAGTTCTTC
cdr3_aa: CASSLGLAGLNEQFF

clone_size: few
v_call: TRBV18
j_call: TRBJ2-7
d_call: TRBD2
cdr3_length: 14
cdr3_nt: TGTGCCAGCTCACCGTCTAGCGGGAGGTACGAGCAGTACTTC
cdr3_aa: CASSPSSGRYEQYF

clone_size: NA
v_call: TRBV4-3
j_call: TRBJ1-6
d_call: NA
cdr3_length: 14
cdr3_nt: TGCGCCAGCAGCCACCGGTTCAGGTTCTCACCCCTCCACTTT
cdr3_aa: CASSHRFRFSPLHF

clone_size: NA
v_call: TRBV3-1/TRBV3-2
j_call: TRBJ2-1
d_call: TRBD1
cdr3_length: 15
cdr3_nt: TGTGCCAGCAGCCCCAGGGGGCTCAGGTACAATGAGCAGTTCTTC
cdr3_aa: CASSPRGLRYNEQFF

clone_size: NA
v_call: TRBV28
j_call: TRBJ1-2
d_call: TRBD1
cdr3_length: 13
cdr3_nt: TGTGCCAGCAGTTTCGGGGGGACAGGGGGCTACACCTTC
cdr3_aa: CASSFGGTGGYTF

clone_size: NA
v_call: TRBV13
j_call: TRBJ2-7
d_call: NA
cdr3_length: 14
cdr3_nt: TGTGCCAGCAGCTTGCGAGGGCTTCCCTACGAGCAGTACTTC
cdr3_aa: CASSLRGLPYEQYF

clone_size: NA
v_call: TRBV19
j_call: TRBJ1-6
d_call: TRBD1
cdr3_length: 14
cdr3_nt: TGTGCCAGCCGGACAGGGACGACTGCTTCACCCCTCCACTTT
cdr3_aa: CASRTGTTASPLHF

clone_size: NA
v_call: TRBV30
j_call: TRBJ1-6
d_call: NA
cdr3_length: 15
cdr3_nt: TGTGCCTGGAGCGAATTGGGACGGGGTTATTCACCCCTCCACTTT
cdr3_aa: CAWSELGRGYSPLHF

clone_size: NA
v_call: TRBV5-6
j_call: TRBJ2-7
d_call: TRBD1
cdr3_length: 15
cdr3_nt: TGTGCCAGCAGCCCAGGGACAGGGAGCTCCTACGAGCAGTACTTC
cdr3_aa: CASSPGTGSSYEQYF

clone_size: NA
v_call: TRBV28
j_call: TRBJ1-4
d_call: TRBD1
cdr3_length: 14
cdr3_nt: TGTGCCAGCAGTTTAACAGGGGGAAGCGAAAAACTGTTTTTT
cdr3_aa: CASSLTGGSEKLFF

clone_size: NA
v_call: TRBV5-1
j_call: TRBJ1-4
d_call: TRBD1
cdr3_length: 14
cdr3_nt: TGCGCCAGCAGCTGGGGGACAGTCAATGAAAAACTGTTTTTT
cdr3_aa: CASSWGTVNEKLFF

clone_size: NA
v_call: TRBV5-1
j_call: TRBJ2-7
d_call: TRBD1
cdr3_length: 13
cdr3_nt: TGCGCCAGCAGCGACAGGGAGACGGGCGAGCAGTACTTC
cdr3_aa: CASSDRETGEQYF

clone_size: NA
v_call: TRBV9
j_call: TRBJ1-1
d_call: NA
cdr3_length: 13
cdr3_nt: TGTGCCAGCAGCGTAGGGATGAACACTGAAGCTTTCTTT
cdr3_aa: CASSVGMNTEAFF

clone_size: NA
v_call: TRBV7-2
j_call: TRBJ2-1
d_call: NA
cdr3_length: 15
cdr3_nt: TGTGCCAGCAGCGTCAAAGGAGGCTCCTACAATGAGCAGTTCTTC
cdr3_aa: CASSVKGGSYNEQFF

clone_size: NA
v_call: TRBV5-6
j_call: TRBJ2-7
d_call: NA
cdr3_length: 13
cdr3_nt: TGTGCCAGCAGCTTGGGGGGTTCAGTCGAGCAGTACTTC
cdr3_aa: CASSLGGSVEQYF

clone_size: NA
v_call: TRBV28
j_call: TRBJ1-1
d_call: TRBD1
cdr3_length: 16
cdr3_nt: TGTGCCAGCACCCAGGGGGACAGGACCCCGAACACTGAAGCTTTCTTT
cdr3_aa: CASTQGDRTPNTEAFF

clone_size: NA
v_call: TRBV9
j_call: TRBJ1-3
d_call: NA
cdr3_length: 15
cdr3_nt: TGTGCCAGCAGCGTAGCCGGGACAACTGGAAACACCATATATTTT
cdr3_aa: CASSVAGTTGNTIYF

clone_size: NA
v_call: TRBV20-1
j_call: TRBJ1-1
d_call: NA
cdr3_length: 11
cdr3_nt: TGCAGTGCTGGTGGACGGCTCGAAGCTTTCTTT
cdr3_aa: CSAGGRLEAFF

clone_size: NA
v_call: TRBV27
j_call: TRBJ2-7
d_call: TRBD2
cdr3_length: 16
cdr3_nt: TGTGCCAGCAGTTCGAAGACTAGCGGGAGGGCCGGGGAGCAGTACTTC
cdr3_aa: CASSSKTSGRAGEQYF